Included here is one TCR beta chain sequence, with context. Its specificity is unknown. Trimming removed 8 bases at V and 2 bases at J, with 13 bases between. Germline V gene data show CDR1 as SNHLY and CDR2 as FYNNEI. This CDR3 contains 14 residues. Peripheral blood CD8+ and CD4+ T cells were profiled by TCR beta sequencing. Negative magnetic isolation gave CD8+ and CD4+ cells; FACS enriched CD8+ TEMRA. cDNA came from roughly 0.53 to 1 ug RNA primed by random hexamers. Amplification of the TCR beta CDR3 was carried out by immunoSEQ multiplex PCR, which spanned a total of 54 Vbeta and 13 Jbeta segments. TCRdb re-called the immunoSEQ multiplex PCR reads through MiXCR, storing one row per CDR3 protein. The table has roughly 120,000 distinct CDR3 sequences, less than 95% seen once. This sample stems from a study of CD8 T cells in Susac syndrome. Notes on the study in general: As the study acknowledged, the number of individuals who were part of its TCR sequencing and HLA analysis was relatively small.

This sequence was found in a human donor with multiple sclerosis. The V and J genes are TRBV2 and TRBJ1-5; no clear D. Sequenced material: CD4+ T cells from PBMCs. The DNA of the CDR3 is TGTGCCAGCCGTAGGGAGATGGGCAATCAGCCCCAGCATTTT. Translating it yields CASRREMGNQPQHF.